This paragraph reports one T cell receptor beta chain. Its antigen remains unknown. The sample belongs to a study of T cells in Graves' hyperthyroidism and ophthalmopathy. Study-level results: In blood, most of the thyroid clonotypes expanded above 0.001 were also present.

TCR beta CDR3 sequences were amplified from RNA transcripts. The study used the HTBI primer set for a first-round RT-PCR of the TCR CDR3. From the multiplex PCR reads, TCRdb called clonotypes with MiXCR, one entry per CDR3 protein. The sample has about 500,000 distinct CDR3 sequences; approximately 14% are singletons. Not enrolled were patients with uncontrolled infection, other autoimmune disease, pregnancy or lactation. Orbital computed tomography and thyroid ultrasound, together with serum TRAb and thyroxine and clinical symptoms, were used for diagnoses. Trimming pared 3 bases from V and 4 bases from J, leaving 7 bases between. The germline gives CDR1 LNHDA, CDR2 SQIVND (reference sequence). CDR3 size: 13 residues.

The sequencing input was blood. This clonotype was sampled from a woman aged 18-29 years with Graves' hyperthyroidism. This sequence joins TRBV19 and TRBJ2-1; D is perhaps TRBD1 or TRBD2 (5 bases each). CDR3 sequence: CASSMGRYNEQFF. Here the CDR3 DNA reads TGTGCCAGTAGTATGGGACGTTACAATGAGCAGTTCTTC.